Given below is one T cell receptor (beta chain) in context. Its antigen is undetermined. This sample stems from a study of T cell responses to AZD1222 COVID-19 vaccine. Study results and limitations: Donors were largely white British and mainly female; clonal diversity was possibly underestimated.

This CDR3 region has 15 residues. The germline CDR1 and CDR2 sequences are MNHEY and SVGAGI. Deletions cut 0 bases from V and 4 bases from J, with 12 bases between. Measured with immunoSEQ multiplex PCR; TCRdb has only the in-frame clones, and not every one. The data show around 140,000 clones, over 85% seen once. The TCR originated in an adult in good health. The chain joins TRBV6-5 to TRBJ1-1; D is perhaps TRBD1 (5 bases). Sequences were derived from peripheral blood, sampled on day 0 of MenACWY control vaccination. DNA of the CDR3: TGTGCCAGCAGTTACTCGATGGGACGGGGCACTGAAGCTTTCTTT. Protein: CASSYSMGRGTEAFF.